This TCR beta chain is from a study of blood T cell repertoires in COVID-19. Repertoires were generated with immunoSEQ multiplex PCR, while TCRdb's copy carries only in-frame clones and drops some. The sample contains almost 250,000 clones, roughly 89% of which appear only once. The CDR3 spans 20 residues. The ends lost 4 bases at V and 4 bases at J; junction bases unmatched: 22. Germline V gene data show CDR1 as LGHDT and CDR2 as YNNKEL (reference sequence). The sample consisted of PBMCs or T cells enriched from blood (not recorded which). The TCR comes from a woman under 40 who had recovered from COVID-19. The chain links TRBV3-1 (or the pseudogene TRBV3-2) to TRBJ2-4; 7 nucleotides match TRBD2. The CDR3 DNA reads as TGTGCCAGCAGCCCGCGGGTGTCGTCACTCTTGGGGGAGGGGAAAAACATTCAGTACTTC. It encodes CASSPRVSSLLGEGKNIQYF.